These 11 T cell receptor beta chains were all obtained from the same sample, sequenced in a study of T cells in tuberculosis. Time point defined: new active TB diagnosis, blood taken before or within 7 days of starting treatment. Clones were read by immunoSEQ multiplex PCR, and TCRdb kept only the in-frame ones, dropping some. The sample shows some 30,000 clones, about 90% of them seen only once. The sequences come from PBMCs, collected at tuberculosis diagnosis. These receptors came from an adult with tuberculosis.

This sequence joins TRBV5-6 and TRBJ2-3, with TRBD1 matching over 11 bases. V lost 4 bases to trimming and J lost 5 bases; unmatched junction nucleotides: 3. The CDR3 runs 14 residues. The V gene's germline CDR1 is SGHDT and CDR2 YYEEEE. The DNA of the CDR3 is TGTGCCAGCAGCCTAGGGACAGGGGGAGATACGCAGTATTTT. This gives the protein CASSLGTGGDTQYF.

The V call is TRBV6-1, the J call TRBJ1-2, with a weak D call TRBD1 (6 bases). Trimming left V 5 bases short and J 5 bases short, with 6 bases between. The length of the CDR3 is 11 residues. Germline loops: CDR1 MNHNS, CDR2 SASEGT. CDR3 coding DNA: TGTGCCAGCAGTACAGGGTATGGCTACACCTTC. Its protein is CASSTGYGYTF.

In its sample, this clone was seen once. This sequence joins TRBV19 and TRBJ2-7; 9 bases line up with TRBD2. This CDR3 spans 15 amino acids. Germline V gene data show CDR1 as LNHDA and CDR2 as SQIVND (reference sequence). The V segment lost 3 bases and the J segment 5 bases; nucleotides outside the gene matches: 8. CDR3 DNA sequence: TGTGCCAGTAGTATGAGGGTAGCGGGAGTGGACGAGCAGTACTTC. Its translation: CASSMRVAGVDEQYF.

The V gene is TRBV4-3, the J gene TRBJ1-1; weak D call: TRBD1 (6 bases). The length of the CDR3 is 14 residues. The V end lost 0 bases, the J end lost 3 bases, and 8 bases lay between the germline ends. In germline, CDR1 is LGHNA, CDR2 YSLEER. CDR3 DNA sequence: TGCGCCAGCAGCCAAGATGAGGGGGACACTGAAGCTTTCTTT. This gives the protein CASSQDEGDTEAFF.

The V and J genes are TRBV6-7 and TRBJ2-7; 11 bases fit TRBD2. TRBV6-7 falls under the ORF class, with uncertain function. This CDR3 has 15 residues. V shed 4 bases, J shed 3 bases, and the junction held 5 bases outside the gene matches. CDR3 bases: TGTGCCAGCAGTTTGACTAGCGGGGCCTTCTACGAGCAGTACTTC. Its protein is CASSLTSGAFYEQYF.

CDR3 loop: CASSSFRDRATGELFF. As DNA, the CDR3 is TGTGCCAGCAGTTCTTTTCGGGACAGGGCAACCGGGGAGCTGTTTTTT. This rearrangement joins TRBV28 to TRBJ2-2, with TRBD1 identical over 9 bases. V gave up 4 bases and J gave up 5 bases; unmatched junction bases: 8. The germline CDR1 and CDR2 sequences are MDHEN and SYDVKM. CDR3 length: 16 residues.

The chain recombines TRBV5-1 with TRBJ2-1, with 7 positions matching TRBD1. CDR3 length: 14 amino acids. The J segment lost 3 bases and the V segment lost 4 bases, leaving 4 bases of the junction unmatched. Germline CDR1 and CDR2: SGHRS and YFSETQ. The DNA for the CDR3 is TGCGCCAGCAGCGAGGACAGGTACTACAATGAGCAGTTCTTC. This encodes CASSEDRYYNEQFF.

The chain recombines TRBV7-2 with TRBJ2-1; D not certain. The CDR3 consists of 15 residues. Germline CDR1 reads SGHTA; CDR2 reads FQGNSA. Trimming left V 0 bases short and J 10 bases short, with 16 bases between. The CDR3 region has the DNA TGTGCCAGCAGCTTAGCGGGCCTCTCCGTTGAGGAGCAGTTCTTC. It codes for CASSLAGLSVEEQFF.

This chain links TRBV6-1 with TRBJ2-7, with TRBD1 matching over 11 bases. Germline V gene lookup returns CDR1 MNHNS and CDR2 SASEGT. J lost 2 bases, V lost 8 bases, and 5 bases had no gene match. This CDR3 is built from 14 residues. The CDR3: CASLPGQGAYEQYF. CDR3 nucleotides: TGTGCCAGCCTTCCGGGACAGGGGGCCTACGAGCAGTACTTC.

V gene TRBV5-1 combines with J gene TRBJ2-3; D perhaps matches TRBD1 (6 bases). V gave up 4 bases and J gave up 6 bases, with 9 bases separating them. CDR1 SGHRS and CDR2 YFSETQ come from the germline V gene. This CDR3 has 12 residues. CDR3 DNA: TGCGCCAGCAGCGGACAGCATGATACGCAGTATTTT. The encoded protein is CASSGQHDTQYF.

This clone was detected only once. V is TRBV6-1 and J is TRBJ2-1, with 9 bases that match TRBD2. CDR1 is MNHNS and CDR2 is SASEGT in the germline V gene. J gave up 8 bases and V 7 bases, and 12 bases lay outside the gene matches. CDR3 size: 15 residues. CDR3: CASIYGAGGRDEQFF. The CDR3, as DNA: TGTGCCAGCATCTACGGAGCGGGAGGACGGGATGAGCAGTTCTTC.